The next 25 T cell receptor beta chains were all read from a single sample in a study of blood T cell repertoires in COVID-19. Assay used: immunoSEQ multiplex PCR; TCRdb lists only in-frame clones, some missing. This table holds 150,000 to 200,000 clones, approximately 80% found once. The sample consisted of PBMCs or T cells enriched from blood (not recorded which). The receptor source for this set is a man aged 35-49 years who had recovered from COVID-19.

The gene calls are TRBV10-1 and TRBJ2-5; 10 nucleotides match TRBD2. From germline, CDR1 is WNHNN and CDR2 SYGVQD (reference sequence). The CDR3 runs 16 residues. J was trimmed by 0 bases and V by 2 bases; bases with no gene match: 3. Here the CDR3 reads CASSEGSGGYQETQYF. CDR3 nucleotides: TGCGCCAGCAGTGAGGGTAGCGGGGGGTACCAAGAGACCCAGTACTTC.

This rearrangement joins TRBV12-3 or TRBV12-4 to TRBJ2-6; D is uncertain. V shed 8 bases and J shed 1 base, with 6 bases lying between them. The CDR3 loop spans 13 amino acids. CDR3 protein: CASLSSGANVLTF. The DNA for the CDR3 is TGTGCCAGCCTATCGTCTGGGGCCAACGTCCTGACTTTC.

This sequence joins TRBV5-1 and TRBJ2-1; TRBD2 matches 12 bases. This CDR3 region has 15 residues. The germline V gene encodes CDR1 SGHRS and CDR2 YFSETQ. V gave up 4 bases and J gave up 7 bases; unmatched junction bases: 6. The CDR3: CASSPRLAGVNEQFF. The DNA of the CDR3 is TGCGCCAGCAGCCCTAGACTAGCGGGGGTGAATGAGCAGTTCTTC. Filled out from reference TRBV5-1 and TRBJ2-1, the complete variable domain reads KAGVTQTPRYLIKTRGQQVTLSCSPISGHRSVSWYQQTPGQGLQFLFEYFSETQRNKGNFPGRFSGRQFSNSRSEMNVSTLELGDSALYLCASSPRLAGVNEQFFGPGTRLTVL.

A single count supports this clone. The chain recombines TRBV6-5 with TRBJ1-4, with TRBD1 matching 7 bases. Germline CDR1 reads MNHEY; CDR2 reads SVGAGI. The CDR3 consists of 15 residues. V shed 6 bases, J shed 11 bases, and the junction held 15 bases outside the gene matches. CDR3 region: CASRSNQGEAHKLFF. The CDR3 region has the DNA TGTGCCAGCAGATCTAACCAGGGGGAGGCCCACAAACTGTTTTTT.

The chain employs TRBV27 and TRBJ1-1; D is unresolved. The germline V gene has CDR1 MNHEY and CDR2 SMNVEV (reference sequence). V was pared by 4 bases and J by 1 base, with 7 bases between. The CDR3 has 13 amino acids. CDR3 DNA: TGTGCCAGCAGTTCAATCAGGAACACTGAAGCTTTCTTT. It codes for CASSSIRNTEAFF.

The rearrangement links TRBV5-6 to TRBJ1-1; 8 bases are shared with TRBD1. Germline-derived CDR1 and CDR2 are SGHDT and YYEEEE. Trimming cost V 4 bases and J 5 bases; bases outside gene matches: 7. This CDR3 has 14 amino acids. The CDR3 coding sequence is TGTGCCAGCAGCCAAGACAGGGGTAATACTGAAGCTTTCTTT. As protein: CASSQDRGNTEAFF.

V is TRBV21-1 and J is TRBJ1-5. TRBV21-1 is a pseudogene segment. This CDR3 has 15 residues. CDR3: CARIRGAQGYQPQHF. CDR3 nucleotides: TGTGCCAGGATCCGGGGGGCGCAGGGGTATCAGCCCCAGCATTTT.

The CDR3: CASRGLAGAQYF. The CDR3 region has the DNA TGTGCCAGCAGGGGACTAGCGGGGGCCCAGTACTTC. This chain joins TRBV7-2 and TRBJ2-5, with 14 bases lining up with TRBD2. There are 12 residues in the CDR3. J gave up 9 bases and V 6 bases, and 0 bases lay outside the gene matches. CDR1 and CDR2 from the germline V gene are SGHTA and FQGNSA.

The V call is TRBV5-6, the J call TRBJ2-7; D may be TRBD2 (7 bases). V lost 0 bases, J lost 2 bases, and 9 bases lay in between. The CDR3 extends over 14 amino acids. Germline lookup yields CDR1 SGHDT and CDR2 YYEEEE. CDR3 in DNA: TGTGCCAGCAGCTTGGCGGGGGGCGCCTACGAGCAGTACTTC. Translated, it gives CASSLAGGAYEQYF.

The rearrangement uses TRBV7-3 and TRBJ2-2; tentative D call: TRBD2 (6 bases). Germline V gene sequence: CDR1 SGHTA, CDR2 FQGTGA. V was trimmed by 1 base and J by 6 bases, leaving 18 bases between them. The CDR3 contains 17 residues. CDR3 nucleotides: TGTGCCAGCAGCTTAAGAGGCGGGGAGTTGTTGTCCGGGGAGCTGTTTTTT. Residues: CASSLRGGELLSGELFF.

The V and J genes are TRBV30 and TRBJ1-2, with TRBD1 as a possible D gene (6 bases). CDR3 size: 14 residues. Germline CDR1 and CDR2: GTSNPN and SVGIG (reference sequence). The germline V and J ends were trimmed by 1 base and 7 bases, with 16 bases remaining between them. The CDR3 sequence is CAWSGLTGSGGYTF. DNA for the CDR3: TGTGCCTGGAGTGGACTGACAGGTTCGGGTGGCTACACCTTC.

V and J are TRBV5-1 and TRBJ2-2; the match to TRBD2 covers 11 bases. After removal of 3 bases from V and 6 bases from J, the junction contained 10 bases not matched to a gene. The CDR3 spans 17 residues. CDR1 and CDR2 from the germline V gene are SGHRS and YFSETQ. The CDR3 DNA reads as TGCGCCAGCAGCTCGGGACTAGCGGACTACGGGGCCGGGGAGCTGTTTTTT. Translating it yields CASSSGLADYGAGELFF.

V is TRBV5-1 and J is TRBJ1-2, with D perhaps matching TRBD1 (5 bases). Germline V lookup: CDR1 SGHRS, CDR2 YFSETQ. CDR3 length equals 13 residues. Trimming took 4 bases from V and 4 from J, leaving 11 bases between them. The DNA for the CDR3 is TGCGCCAGCAGCCAGACAGACCGCTATGGCTACACCTTC. Protein sequence: CASSQTDRYGYTF. Variable domain in full (rest from reference TRBV5-1 and TRBJ1-2): KAGVTQTPRYLIKTRGQQVTLSCSPISGHRSVSWYQQTPGQGLQFLFEYFSETQRNKGNFPGRFSGRQFSNSRSEMNVSTLELGDSALYLCASSQTDRYGYTFGSGTRLTVV.

This rearrangement joins TRBV30 to TRBJ1-2; D is undetermined. This CDR3 is 15 amino acids long. Germline CDR1 is GTSNPN and CDR2 is SVGIG (reference sequence). V was cut by 0 bases and J by 6 bases, with 17 bases left in between. This CDR3 reads CAWSVKGPGGHGYTF. The CDR3 nucleotides read TGTGCCTGGAGTGTAAAGGGTCCCGGAGGCCATGGCTACACCTTC.

This chain connects TRBV10-3 to TRBJ1-2; D might be TRBD1 (6 bases). Looked up from germline, CDR1 is ENHRY and CDR2 is SYGVKD. V was shortened by 3 bases and J by 2 bases, with 10 bases between the two germline ends. The CDR3 is 14 residues long. CDR3 residues: CAISDQGLNYGYTF. The CDR3 DNA sequence: TGTGCCATCAGTGATCAGGGGTTGAACTATGGCTACACCTTC.

The rearrangement links TRBV2 to TRBJ1-3, with 12 positions matching TRBD1. The V and J ends lost 0 bases and 0 bases, in that order; junction bases with no gene match: 0. The germline V gene has CDR1 SNHLY and CDR2 FYNNEI. The CDR3 is 17 residues long. The CDR3 protein is CASSEAGQGASGNTIYF. The CDR3 region has the DNA TGTGCCAGCAGTGAAGCGGGACAGGGGGCCTCTGGAAACACCATATATTTT.

The chain joins TRBV5-1 to TRBJ2-1; 8 positions match TRBD1. V was pared by 4 bases and J by 6 bases, with 6 bases of the junction left unmatched. Germline CDR1 SGHRS, CDR2 YFSETQ. The CDR3 is 14 amino acids. The CDR3 DNA reads as TGCGCCAGCAGCGGCAGGACAGGGAGCAATGAGCAGTTCTTC. As protein: CASSGRTGSNEQFF.

This clone was detected once. This chain uses TRBV7-2 with TRBJ2-2; 9 positions match TRBD2. Looked up from germline, CDR1 is SGHTA and CDR2 is FQGNSA. CDR3 length: 17 residues. V trimming: 5 bases; J trimming: 7 bases; junction bases outside the gene matches: 14. The chain's CDR3 is CASSHGTSRSLSGELFF. Here the CDR3 DNA reads TGTGCCAGCAGCCACGGGACTAGCAGGTCTCTAAGCGGGGAGCTGTTTTTT.

The chain employs TRBV30 and TRBJ2-2, with D possibly matching TRBD2 (6 bases). There are 12 residues in the CDR3. The germline gives CDR1 GTSNPN, CDR2 SVGIG (reference sequence). V was trimmed by 0 bases and J by 9 bases, leaving 8 bases between them. CDR3 sequence (DNA): TGTGCCTGGAGTGTGGAGGGGTGGGAGCTGTTTTTT. Translation: CAWSVEGWELFF.

The rearrangement links TRBV5-1 to TRBJ1-6; D ambiguous. V lost 4 bases to trimming and J lost 11 bases, with 10 bases between them. The germline V gene encodes CDR1 SGHRS and CDR2 YFSETQ. The CDR3 loop spans 12 amino acids. CDR3 nucleotide sequence: TGCGCCAGCAGCCGCGATGGAGCACCCCTCCACTTT. Its protein product is CASSRDGAPLHF.

The CDR3 reads CASSLGGLTDTQYF. The CDR3, as DNA: TGTGCCAGCAGCTTAGGCGGGCTCACGGATACGCAGTATTTT. The genes are TRBV7-9 and TRBJ2-3, with D maybe TRBD2 (5 bases). This CDR3 contains 14 residues. V was cut by 1 base and J by 6 bases, with 11 bases left in between. Germline V lookup: CDR1 SEHNR, CDR2 FQNEAQ (reference sequence).

The chain employs TRBV6-1 and TRBJ1-2; 8 bases match TRBD1. CDR1 and CDR2 from the germline V gene are MNHNS and SASEGT. With 2 bases clipped from V and 4 bases from J, the junction kept 3 bases outside the gene matches. The CDR3 has 14 amino acids. CDR3 nucleotides: TGTGCCAGCAGTGAAATTGACAGGGGCTATGGCTACACCTTC. This codes for CASSEIDRGYGYTF.

The chain employs TRBV29-1 and TRBJ1-1, with 10 bases identical to TRBD1. The V segment lost 4 bases and the J segment 2 bases; nucleotides outside the gene matches: 1. CDR3 size: 13 residues. In germline, CDR1 is SQVTM, CDR2 ANQGSEA. This CDR3 reads CSVGTGGNTEAFF. Written as DNA, the CDR3 is TGCAGCGTTGGGACAGGGGGAAACACTGAAGCTTTCTTT.

The chain employs TRBV7-6 and TRBJ1-3; possible D gene TRBD1, 5 bases. V was pared by 2 bases and J by 1 base, with 12 bases between. This CDR3 spans 16 amino acids. Germline-derived CDR1 and CDR2 are SGHVS and FNYEAQ. DNA of the CDR3: TGTGCCAGCAGCTTACCTGGGGGACTTTCTGGAAACACCATATATTTT. Its translation: CASSLPGGLSGNTIYF.

The CDR3 nucleotides read TGTGCCAGCAGTTTATTTGCGGGGACGGGTCAGCCCCAGCATTTT. Translated: CASSLFAGTGQPQHF. V gene TRBV27 combines with J gene TRBJ1-5, with TRBD1 as a possible D gene (5 bases). Trimming shortened V by 1 base and J by 6 bases, and 13 bases separated the two germline ends. CDR1 MNHEY and CDR2 SMNVEV come from the germline V gene (reference sequence). The CDR3 is made up of 15 amino acids.